One and the same sample provided the 3 T cell receptor beta chains below, sequenced in a study of STAT3 mutations in large granular lymphocyte leukemia. Measured with immunoSEQ multiplex PCR; TCRdb has only the in-frame clones, and not every one. This table holds around 30,000 clones, around 85% found once. Findings of the study overall: Every T-LGLL patient had at least one immunodominant TCRbeta clonotype.

These receptors lack a known antigen. The material sequenced was peripheral blood mononuclear cells. The origin of the receptors is a man aged 55 to 70 with T-cell large granular lymphocyte leukemia. Some clones in this sample may be carry-over from other donors' samples.

J is TRBJ2-6 and V is TRBV18; D is unresolved. There are 16 residues in the CDR3. CDR1 and CDR2 from the germline V gene are KGHSH and LQKENI. V gave up 0 bases and J gave up 4 bases, with 10 bases separating them. In nucleotides, the CDR3 is TGTGCCAGCTCACCACCTCCCGCTCTGGGGGCCAACGTCCTGACTTTC. The encoded protein is CASSPPPALGANVLTF.

The chain joins TRBV4-2 to TRBJ2-2; 9 nucleotides match TRBD2. Per germline, CDR1 LGHNA and CDR2 YNFKEQ. The CDR3 extends over 16 amino acids. V dropped 0 bases and J dropped 6; count of bases not matched to a gene: 5. The CDR3 here is CASSQEAGTSPGELFF. As DNA, the CDR3 is TGTGCCAGCAGCCAAGAGGCTGGGACTAGCCCCGGGGAGCTGTTTTTT.

This rearrangement joins TRBV9 to TRBJ2-3; D tentatively reads TRBD1 or TRBD2 (5 bases each). CDR1 is SGDLS, CDR2 YYNGEE, per germline. The CDR3 sequence is 14 residues long. Between the trimmed V and J ends, which lost 0 bases and 6 bases, there was a span of 11 bases. CDR3 loop: CASSVGTGPDTQYF. The CDR3 DNA follows: TGTGCCAGCAGCGTAGGTACGGGGCCGGATACGCAGTATTTT.